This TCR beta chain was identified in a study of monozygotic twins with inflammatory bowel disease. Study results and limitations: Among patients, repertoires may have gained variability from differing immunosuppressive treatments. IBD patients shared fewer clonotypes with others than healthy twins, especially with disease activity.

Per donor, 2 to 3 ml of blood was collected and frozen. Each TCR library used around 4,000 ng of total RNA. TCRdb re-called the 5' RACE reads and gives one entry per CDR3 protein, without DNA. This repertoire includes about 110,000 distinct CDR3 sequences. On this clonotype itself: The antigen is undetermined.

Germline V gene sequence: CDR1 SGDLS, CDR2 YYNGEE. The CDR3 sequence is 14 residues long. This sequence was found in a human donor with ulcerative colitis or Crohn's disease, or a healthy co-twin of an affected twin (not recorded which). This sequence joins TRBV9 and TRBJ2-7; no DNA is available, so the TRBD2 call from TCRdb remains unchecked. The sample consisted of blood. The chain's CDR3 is CASSVGPISYEQYF.